Each of the 12 T cell receptor beta chains below was sequenced from the same sample in a study of blood T cell repertoires in COVID-19 (TCRdb year 2020). Library creation used the immunoSEQ multiplex PCR assay. This immuneACCESS table, as held by TCRdb, lists in-frame sequences with V and J called but not all clones. Of the missing ones, under half trace to an unresolved V gene in checked studies; the others have no known cause. The sample data list a few hundred thousand clones, and about 90% of these were observed just once. The biggest ten clones account for 1.5% to 2% of the sample. Sequences were obtained from PBMCs or T cells enriched from blood (not recorded which). The source of these receptors is a woman in her thirties who had recovered from COVID-19.

The chain links TRBV30 to TRBJ2-3; TRBD1 is a possible D gene (5 bases). Germline CDR1 reads GTSNPN; CDR2 reads SVGIG (reference sequence). V was cut by 3 bases and J by 1 base, with 11 bases left in between. This CDR3 is 14 amino acids long. CDR3 loop: CAWRKGVGTDTQYF. CDR3 sequence (DNA): TGTGCCTGGAGGAAAGGGGTCGGCACAGATACGCAGTATTTT. The complete variable domain, with remaining parts taken from reference TRBV30 and TRBJ2-3, reads SQTIHQWPATLVQPVGSPLSLECTVEGTSNPNLYWYRQAAGRGLQLLFYSVGIGQISSEVPQNLSASRPQDRQFILSSKKLLLSDSGFYLCAWRKGVGTDTQYFGPGTRLTVL.

The chain is built from TRBV5-1 and TRBJ2-1; weak D call: TRBD2 (5 bases). Germline lookup yields CDR1 SGHRS and CDR2 YFSETQ. CDR3 length: 12 residues. Trimming shortened V by 4 bases and J by 7 bases, and 9 bases separated the two germline ends. CDR3 DNA: TGCGCCAGCAGCACCGGACTTAATGAGCAGTTCTTC. It specifies CASSTGLNEQFF.

The chain joins TRBV5-6 to TRBJ1-1; the D gene is possibly TRBD1 (5 bases). The V gene lost 4 bases and the J gene lost 11 bases, with 18 bases spanning the gap. The CDR3 has 13 residues. Germline V lookup: CDR1 SGHDT, CDR2 YYEEEE. The DNA of the CDR3 is TGTGCCAGCAGCACAAGCGGGGCCGGAGGGGCTTTCTTT. As protein: CASSTSGAGGAFF.

The chain has TRBV28 and TRBJ1-2; tentatively, D is TRBD1 (5 bases). V dropped 2 bases and J dropped 4 bases, with 11 bases sitting between them. The CDR3 extends over 14 amino acids. The germline gives CDR1 MDHEN, CDR2 SYDVKM. Here the CDR3 DNA reads TGTGCCAGCAGTTTACCGGGGGTCGGCTATGGCTACACCTTC. This sequence encodes CASSLPGVGYGYTF.

The rearrangement links TRBV2 to TRBJ2-7; D might be TRBD1 (6 bases). From germline, CDR1 is SNHLY and CDR2 FYNNEI. The CDR3 has 13 amino acids. V lost 4 bases to trimming and J lost 3 bases, with 10 bases between them. Here the CDR3 reads CASSGFRGYEQYF. CDR3 bases: TGTGCCAGCAGTGGGTTCAGGGGCTACGAGCAGTACTTC.

V is TRBV6-5 and J is TRBJ1-2, with 10 bases identical to TRBD1. This CDR3 spans 13 amino acids. Per the germline V gene, CDR1 is MNHEY and CDR2 is SVGAGI. With V trimmed by 6 bases and J by 7 bases, 5 bases remained unmatched. CDR3 residues: CASRPRDRGGYTF. CDR3 bases: TGTGCCAGCAGGCCCCGGGACAGGGGTGGCTACACCTTC.

This chain links TRBV5-1 with TRBJ2-1; weak D call: TRBD1 (5 bases). The CDR3 is 16 amino acids. Germline loops: CDR1 SGHRS, CDR2 YFSETQ. V lost 0 bases and J lost 2, with 12 bases in between. The CDR3: CASSLATGAAYNEQFF. The CDR3 DNA reads as TGCGCCAGCAGCTTGGCCACAGGTGCCGCCTACAATGAGCAGTTCTTC.

The rearrangement uses TRBV24-1 and TRBJ2-1; 11 bases agree with TRBD2. Germline V CDR1 and CDR2: KGHDR, SFDVKD. This CDR3 contains 17 residues. The trim removed 0 bases at V and 5 bases at J, leaving 5 bases unmatched. CDR3 residues: CATSDLGTSGSDNEQFF. DNA for the CDR3: TGTGCCACCAGTGATTTGGGAACTAGCGGGAGTGACAATGAGCAGTTCTTC.

V usage is TRBV2 and J usage is TRBJ1-2; D might be TRBD1 (5 bases). CDR3 size: 14 residues. V was cut by 4 bases and J by 5 bases, with 14 bases left in between. Looked up from germline, CDR1 is SNHLY and CDR2 is FYNNEI. The CDR3 loop reads CASSGPLGGYGYTF. The CDR3 DNA follows: TGTGCCAGCAGTGGCCCTTTGGGGGGGTATGGCTACACCTTC.

This sequence joins TRBV2 and TRBJ2-5; D is possibly TRBD2 (5 bases). The CDR3 runs 13 residues. The germline V gene has CDR1 SNHLY and CDR2 FYNNEI. Trimming removed 5 bases at V and 0 bases at J, with 7 bases between. DNA for the CDR3: TGTGCCAGCAGTCCGGGGAACCAAGAGACCCAGTACTTC. Translation gives CASSPGNQETQYF.

J is TRBJ2-2 and V is TRBV5-1, with D uncertain. Trimming pared 4 bases from V and 7 bases from J, leaving 11 bases between. This CDR3 comprises 13 residues. Germline CDR1 reads SGHRS; CDR2 reads YFSETQ. The CDR3 loop is CASSLHPGGELFF. CDR3 DNA sequence: TGCGCCAGCAGCCTACATCCGGGCGGGGAGCTGTTTTTT.

This clone was seen a single time. The chain combines TRBV27 with TRBJ2-7; D might be TRBD1 (6 bases). V dropped 6 bases and J dropped 9 bases, with 18 bases sitting between them. Germline assignment: CDR1 MNHEY and CDR2 SMNVEV (reference sequence). The CDR3 consists of 13 residues. The CDR3 region has the DNA TGTGCCAGCAGCGAAAGGGACAATACGAGGCAGTACTTC. Translation: CASSERDNTRQYF.